This TCR beta chain emerged from a study of blood T cell repertoires in COVID-19. Study-level information: PBMCs, B-cell-depleted T cells, or T cells were the source of the cDNA or gDNA that made up the material.

Profiling relied on immunoSEQ multiplex PCR, and the TCRdb table lists in-frame clones only, not all of them. Here the sample spans 150,000 to 170,000 clones, roughly 80% being singletons. The CDR3 is 15 residues long. Trimming left V 4 bases short and J 3 bases short, with 13 bases between. Germline CDR1 SGHRS, CDR2 YFSETQ. This rearrangement joins TRBV5-1 to TRBJ1-4, with D possibly being TRBD1 (6 bases). The receptor comes from an older woman with acute or convalescent COVID-19. Source material: peripheral blood. The CDR3 here is CASSLSTGANEKLFF. The CDR3 DNA is TGCGCCAGCAGCCTTTCGACAGGCGCTAATGAAAAACTGTTTTTT.